The next 28 T cell receptor beta chains were all read from a single sample in a study of Ad26.COV2.S vaccination and SARS-CoV-2 variants. Regarding treatment: roughly 18 received Ad26.COV2.S at low or high dose, single or two shots; a few received placebo; per-sample allocation not given. Sampling was done on day 63 after the first vaccine or placebo injection. Clones were read by immunoSEQ multiplex PCR, and TCRdb kept only the in-frame ones, dropping some. The sample consists of approximately 450,000 clones, approximately 92% of them appearing once. Here the sequenced sample was peripheral blood, taken in a trial of Ad26.COV2.S vaccine versus placebo. The receptors were sampled from a person between 18 and 59 years old who received the Ad26.COV2.S COVID-19 vaccine or a placebo.

A note on this clone: Other DNA sequences within the sample encode an identical CDR3. The chain combines TRBV9 with TRBJ2-1; TRBD2 matches at 13 bases. Germline lookup yields CDR1 SGDLS and CDR2 YYNGEE. J lost 7 bases, V lost 0 bases, and 1 base had no gene match. This CDR3 contains 15 residues. The CDR3 region is CASSVELAGGNEQFF. CDR3 coding DNA: TGTGCCAGCAGCGTAGAACTAGCGGGAGGGAATGAGCAGTTCTTC.

This clone was counted a single time. This sequence joins TRBV25-1 and TRBJ1-2; 8 bases fit TRBD1. This CDR3 spans 14 amino acids. Germline V gene data show CDR1 as MGHDK and CDR2 as SYGVNS. The V segment lost 3 bases and the J segment 7 bases; nucleotides outside the gene matches: 7. DNA of the CDR3: TGTGCCAGCAGTGATCGCGGACAGGGCCTTGGCTACACCTTC. The encoded protein is CASSDRGQGLGYTF.

The CDR3 sequence is CASSLLNGAVTGEQFF. CDR3 DNA: TGTGCCAGCAGCTTGTTAAACGGGGCGGTAACAGGTGAGCAGTTCTTC. The rearrangement joins TRBV5-6 to TRBJ2-1, with D perhaps assigned TRBD1 or TRBD2 (5 bases each). CDR1 is SGHDT, CDR2 YYEEEE, per germline. The V and J ends lost 1 base and 9 bases respectively, with 20 bases between them. The CDR3 totals 16 residues.

This chain joins TRBV11-2 and TRBJ2-4, with 8 bases that match TRBD2. The CDR3 runs 17 residues. Per the germline V gene, CDR1 is SGHAT and CDR2 is FQNNGV. Trimming cost V 1 base and J 0 bases; bases outside gene matches: 5. The CDR3 region has the DNA TGTGCCAGCAGCTTAGGTTCTAGCGGGCTAGCCAAAAACATTCAGTACTTC. As protein: CASSLGSSGLAKNIQYF.

This clone was seen only a few times. Distinct nucleotide sequences in the sample also encode this CDR3. The chain uses TRBV9 and TRBJ2-7; perhaps TRBD2 as D (6 bases). V was cut by 0 bases and J by 3 bases, with 10 bases left in between. Looked up from germline, CDR1 is SGDLS and CDR2 is YYNGEE. The CDR3 runs to 14 residues. The CDR3 here is CASSVAGGGYEQYF. The CDR3 DNA sequence: TGTGCCAGCAGCGTAGCCGGGGGTGGCTACGAGCAGTACTTC.

The chain couples TRBV12-3 or TRBV12-4 to TRBJ2-3; maybe TRBD1 (5 bases). V was clipped by 6 bases and J by 4 bases, with 11 bases between them. The length of the CDR3 is 13 residues. The CDR3 DNA reads as TGTGCCAGCAGACCTTTAGGGGCAGATACGCAGTATTTT. This encodes CASRPLGADTQYF.

This clone was seen only once. V and J are TRBV7-6 and TRBJ2-3; TRBD2 is a possible D gene (5 bases). Trimming cost V 1 base and J 0 bases, with 8 bases left between them. This CDR3 region has 15 residues. Germline V lookup: CDR1 SGHVS, CDR2 FNYEAQ. CDR3 protein: CASSLVPGSTDTQYF. In nucleotides, the CDR3 is TGTGCCAGCAGCTTAGTTCCGGGGAGCACAGATACGCAGTATTTT.

V usage is TRBV27 and J usage is TRBJ2-7; D may be TRBD2 (6 bases). The ends were cut back, 5 bases at V and 6 bases at J, with 20 bases in the middle. This CDR3 has 15 amino acids. Per the germline V gene, CDR1 is MNHEY and CDR2 is SMNVEV (reference sequence). As DNA, the CDR3 is TGTGCCAGCAGTGCAACCGGGACTCGCTTAGGCGAGCAGTACTTC. This encodes CASSATGTRLGEQYF.

The chain is built from TRBV25-1 and TRBJ2-6; the D call may be TRBD1 or TRBD2 (5 bases each). V lost 6 bases to trimming and J lost 2 bases, with 14 bases between them. The germline V gene encodes CDR1 MGHDK and CDR2 SYGVNS. The CDR3 is 16 amino acids. Written as DNA, the CDR3 is TGTGCCAGCAGCCCATCGAGGGGTGCTGGGGCCAACGTCCTGACTTTC. This translates into CASSPSRGAGANVLTF. Filled out from reference TRBV25-1 and TRBJ2-6, the complete variable domain reads EADIYQTPRYLVIGTGKKITLECSQTMGHDKMYWYQQDPGMELHLIHYSYGVNSTEKGDLSSESTVSRIRTEHFPLTLESARPSHTSQYLCASSPSRGAGANVLTFGAGSRLTVL.

This clone has only one observation. CDR3 sequence (DNA): TGTGCCAGCGAATCCGGGACTAGGGACACCTACGAGCAGTACTTC. This encodes CASESGTRDTYEQYF. The chain has TRBV18 and TRBJ2-7, with 8 bases identical to TRBD2. The CDR3 consists of 15 residues. The germline V gene has CDR1 KGHSH and CDR2 LQKENI. Trimming removed 8 bases from V and 2 bases from J; junction bases left unmatched: 11.

This chain joins TRBV6-1 and TRBJ2-1, with D maybe TRBD1 (6 bases). Per the germline V gene, CDR1 is MNHNS and CDR2 is SASEGT. Trimming took 2 bases from V and 4 from J, leaving 9 bases between them. The CDR3 spans 14 residues. The CDR3 nucleotides read TGTGCCAGCAGTGAACGGACAGCATACAATGAGCAGTTCTTC. Amino acid sequence: CASSERTAYNEQFF.

The gene calls are TRBV6-2 or TRBV6-3 and TRBJ2-7; TRBD1 aligns across 9 bases. After removal of 6 bases from V and 0 bases from J, the junction contained 9 bases not matched to a gene. This CDR3 is 16 amino acids long. In germline, CDR1 is MNHEY, CDR2 SVGEGT. DNA for the CDR3: TGTGCCAGCAGCGAACCCGGGACAGGGATCTCCTACGAGCAGTACTTC. It is translated as CASSEPGTGISYEQYF.

The chain has TRBV9 and TRBJ1-2; D call uncertain. V was pared by 0 bases and J by 8 bases, with 14 bases between. The germline V gene encodes CDR1 SGDLS and CDR2 YYNGEE. CDR3 length: 14 residues. In DNA form, the CDR3 reads TGTGCCAGCAGCGTAGACTCAGACGACGAAGGCTACACCTTC. Its translation is CASSVDSDDEGYTF.

This clone was recorded only once. This rearrangement joins TRBV6-1 to TRBJ2-1; TRBD1 aligns across 9 bases. The CDR3 contains 16 residues. From germline, CDR1 is MNHNS and CDR2 SASEGT. Germline trimming cut 3 bases from V and 8 bases from J; bases unmatched to any gene: 11. For the CDR3, the DNA is TGTGCCAGCAGTGAGTTTGACAGGGGGGTCAGGGATGAGCAGTTCTTC. Translation: CASSEFDRGVRDEQFF.

The chain carries TRBV19 and TRBJ1-1; a possible D gene is TRBD1 (5 bases). The ends were cut back, 5 bases at V and 0 bases at J, with 7 bases in the middle. The CDR3 loop spans 13 amino acids. From germline, CDR1 is LNHDA and CDR2 SQIVND (reference sequence). DNA for the CDR3: TGTGCCAGTAGTCCAGGGATGAACACTGAAGCTTTCTTT. It yields the protein CASSPGMNTEAFF.

The chain couples TRBV18 to TRBJ1-3; unclear D gene. CDR1 and CDR2 (germline): KGHSH, LQKENI. Trimming shortened V by 6 bases and J by 4 bases, and 22 bases separated the two germline ends. The CDR3 is made up of 17 amino acids. The CDR3 protein is CASSPLRRAQRGNTIYF. DNA for the CDR3: TGTGCCAGCTCCCCCCTCCGTCGGGCTCAGAGAGGAAACACCATATATTTT.

A few counts support this clone. The chain combines TRBV5-7 with TRBJ1-3; TRBD1 aligns across 9 bases. TRBV5-7 is noted as an ORF with a role that remains uncertain. The J segment lost 0 bases and the V segment lost 3 bases, leaving 7 bases of the junction unmatched. The CDR3 extends over 17 amino acids. In DNA form, the CDR3 reads TGTGCCAGCAGCTCGCCGGGACAGGGCCTCTCTGGAAACACCATATATTTT. It is translated as CASSSPGQGLSGNTIYF.

The chain has TRBV12-3 or TRBV12-4 and TRBJ2-5, with unresolved D. This CDR3 region has 13 residues. V was cut by 3 bases and J by 4 bases, with 9 bases left in between. The CDR3 DNA follows: TGTGCCAGCAGTTTCCCTAGAGGAGAGACCCAGTACTTC. It translates to CASSFPRGETQYF.

This clone was recorded once. This chain uses TRBV5-6 with TRBJ2-1; TRBD2 might be the D (5 bases). Germline CDR1 reads SGHDT; CDR2 reads YYEEEE. V was shortened by 4 bases and J by 9 bases, with 23 bases between the two germline ends. This CDR3 is 16 amino acids long. CDR3 sequence reads: CASSPEDQNLIIEQFF. The CDR3 DNA reads TGTGCCAGCAGCCCGGAGGATCAGAATCTAATTATTGAGCAGTTCTTC.

The DNA of the CDR3 is TGTGCCAGCAGCCCTCAGGGGGCGGATACGCAGTATTTT. It translates to CASSPQGADTQYF. V gene TRBV7-3 combines with J gene TRBJ2-3; 8 bases are a match to TRBD1. Trimming at V came to 5 bases and at J to 6 bases, leaving 4 bases not matched to a gene. There are 13 residues in the CDR3. Germline values: CDR1 SGHTA, CDR2 FQGTGA.

This rearrangement joins TRBV30 to TRBJ1-1; no definite D call. The CDR3 has 13 residues. CDR1 and CDR2 (germline): GTSNPN, SVGIG (reference sequence). Between the trimmed V and J ends, which lost 2 bases and 1 base, there was a span of 8 bases. As DNA, the CDR3 is TGTGCCTGGAGTCCGGCAGAGAACACTGAAGCTTTCTTT. As protein: CAWSPAENTEAFF.

This clone was seen once. This rearrangement joins TRBV18 to TRBJ1-6, with D possibly matching TRBD1 (6 bases). This CDR3 contains 15 residues. Germline CDR1 is KGHSH and CDR2 is LQKENI. V was pared by 1 base and J by 5 bases, with 9 bases between. The CDR3 DNA is TGTGCCAGCTCACCACTACCAGGGGATAATTCACCCCTCCACTTT. Translation: CASSPLPGDNSPLHF.

The chain links TRBV7-9 to TRBJ2-1; 8 nucleotides align to TRBD2. Trimming cost V 6 bases and J 4 bases; bases outside gene matches: 5. CDR3 length: 14 amino acids. CDR1 SEHNR and CDR2 FQNEAQ come from the germline V gene (reference sequence). This chain's CDR3 is CASRGIAGYNEQFF. CDR3 coding DNA: TGTGCCAGCAGGGGAATAGCGGGATACAATGAGCAGTTCTTC.

The rearrangement uses TRBV2 and TRBJ2-7, with 8 nucleotides matching TRBD2. The CDR3 spans 16 residues. Per germline, CDR1 SNHLY and CDR2 FYNNEI. The junction had 10 bases not matched to a gene; V was cut back by 2 bases and J by 4 bases. As DNA, the CDR3 is TGTGCCAGCAGTGAAACAGCGGGAGAACACCGTTACGAGCAGTACTTC. It specifies CASSETAGEHRYEQYF.

This chain links TRBV19 with TRBJ2-7, with 13 bases fitting TRBD2. With V trimmed by 5 bases and J by 1 base, 8 bases remained unmatched. This CDR3 contains 17 residues. Germline loops: CDR1 LNHDA, CDR2 SQIVND (reference sequence). The CDR3 reads CASSRGLAGVRSYEQYF. The CDR3 DNA follows: TGTGCCAGTAGTCGAGGACTAGCGGGAGTTAGGTCCTACGAGCAGTACTTC. Full variable domain (rest looked up from reference TRBV19 and TRBJ2-7): DGGITQSPKYLFRKEGQNVTLSCEQNLNHDAMYWYRQDPGQGLRLIYYSQIVNDFQKGDIAEGYSVSREKKESFPLTVTSAQKNPTAFYLCASSRGLAGVRSYEQYFGPGTRLTVT.

V usage is TRBV7-9 and J usage is TRBJ2-1, with D possibly TRBD1 on 6 matching bases. CDR1 and CDR2 (germline): SEHNR, FQNEAQ (reference sequence). With 1 base removed from V and 15 bases from J, the gap between germline ends came to 13 bases. This CDR3 region has 12 residues. The DNA of the CDR3 is TGTGCCAGCAGCTTAGAAGGTGGGGGCCGGTTCTTC. It specifies CASSLEGGGRFF.

The chain couples TRBV7-9 to TRBJ1-2, with 7 bases that match TRBD1. This CDR3 comprises 16 residues. With V trimmed by 1 base and J by 4 bases, 9 bases remained unmatched. Germline V gene data show CDR1 as SEHNR and CDR2 as FQNEAQ (reference sequence). The CDR3 protein is CASSLERGGTVYGYTF. DNA for the CDR3: TGTGCCAGCAGCTTAGAGCGGGGAGGGACAGTCTATGGCTACACCTTC.

This chain joins TRBV27 and TRBJ2-3, with TRBD2 matching over 9 bases. This CDR3 is built from 16 residues. V was clipped by 5 bases and J by 6 bases; unmatched bases: 12. Looked up from germline, CDR1 is MNHEY and CDR2 is SMNVEV (reference sequence). CDR3 DNA sequence: TGTGCCAGCAGTCCCCTCCTGCGGGAGGGTGTGGATACGCAGTATTTT. Translated: CASSPLLREGVDTQYF.